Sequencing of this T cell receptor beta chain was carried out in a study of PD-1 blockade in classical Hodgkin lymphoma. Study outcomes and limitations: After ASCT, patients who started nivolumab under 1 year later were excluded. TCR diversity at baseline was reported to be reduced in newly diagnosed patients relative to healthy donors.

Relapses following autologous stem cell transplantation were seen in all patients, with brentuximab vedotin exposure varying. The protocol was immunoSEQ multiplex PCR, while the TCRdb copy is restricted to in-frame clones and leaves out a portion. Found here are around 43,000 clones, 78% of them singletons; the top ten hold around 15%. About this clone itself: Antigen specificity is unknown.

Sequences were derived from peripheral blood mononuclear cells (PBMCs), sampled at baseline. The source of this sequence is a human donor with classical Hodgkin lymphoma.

DNA for the CDR3: TGTGCCAGCAGCCTCGGGAGACCGGGACAGGGATATGGCTACACCTTC. This sequence encodes CASSLGRPGQGYGYTF. This chain connects TRBV7-2 to TRBJ1-2, with 9 bases that match TRBD1. Looked up from germline, CDR1 is SGHTA and CDR2 is FQGNSA. V shed 5 bases and J 5 bases; nucleotides not matched to a gene: 12. This CDR3 has 16 residues.